The 12 T cell receptor beta chains presented below share a single source sample, sequenced in a study of T cell responses to AZD1222 COVID-19 vaccine. Libraries were prepared by immunoSEQ multiplex PCR; TCRdb keeps only in-frame clonotypes and omits some of them. The sample includes 250,000 to 300,000 clones, almost 95% of them seen just once. Here the sequenced sample was peripheral blood, taken 28 days after the second AZD1222 dose. These receptors all come from an adult who received the AZD1222 COVID-19 vaccine.

The chain combines TRBV28 with TRBJ2-3, with TRBD2 matching over 8 bases. Germline lookup yields CDR1 MDHEN and CDR2 SYDVKM. The trim removed 3 bases at V and 5 bases at J, leaving 4 bases unmatched. The CDR3 totals 14 residues. CDR3 sequence (DNA): TGTGCCAGCAGTTTCCGGGGGGGCCGAGATACGCAGTATTTT. Protein: CASSFRGGRDTQYF.

CDR3 DNA sequence: TGCAGTGCTAGTGCTAGGGCTCAGCCCCAGCATTTT. It translates to CSASARAQPQHF. The chain employs TRBV20-1 and TRBJ1-5; D gene unclear. Germline values: CDR1 DFQATT, CDR2 SNEGSKA (reference sequence). V was shortened by 3 bases and J by 6 bases, with 9 bases between the two germline ends. The CDR3 has 12 amino acids.

On this clone itself: This specimen includes other DNA sequences encoding the same CDR3. The chain has TRBV6-5 and TRBJ2-5; 8 bases match TRBD2. Germline loops: CDR1 MNHEY, CDR2 SVGAGI. V lost 7 bases to trimming and J lost 5 bases; unmatched junction nucleotides: 6. The CDR3 covers 13 residues. The DNA of the CDR3 is TGTGCCAGCATTCTCCGGGGGGGGGAGACCCAGTACTTC. The encoded protein is CASILRGGETQYF.

Written as DNA, the CDR3 is TGCGCCAGCAGCTCTGGGGTAGAGACCCAGTACTTC. It codes for CASSSGVETQYF. The chain is built from TRBV5-1 and TRBJ2-5; D is ambiguous. Germline CDR1 and CDR2: SGHRS and YFSETQ. The CDR3 spans 12 residues. Trimming left V 3 bases short and J 4 bases short, with 7 bases between.

CDR3 nucleotides: TGTGCCAGCAGCTTAGATGTTACTGAAGCTTTCTTT. This codes for CASSLDVTEAFF. The rearrangement links TRBV11-1 to TRBJ1-1; D is unresolved. Between the trimmed V and J ends, which lost 1 base and 5 bases, there was a span of 5 bases. CDR3 length: 12 amino acids. Germline CDR1 and CDR2: SGHAT and FQDESV (reference sequence).

This CDR3 reads CASSLVVADTGELFF. Here the CDR3 DNA reads TGTGCCAGCAGCTTAGTCGTAGCGGACACCGGGGAGCTGTTTTTT. This chain joins TRBV7-8 and TRBJ2-2, with D perhaps matching TRBD2 (6 bases). The ends were cut back, 1 base at V and 3 bases at J, with 9 bases in the middle. From germline, CDR1 is SGHVS and CDR2 FQNEAQ. CDR3 length equals 15 residues.

This clone was recorded once. The V gene is TRBV28, the J gene TRBJ1-4; TRBD1 aligns across 9 bases. V lost 5 bases and J lost 8; bases outside the gene matches: 9. The CDR3 is 15 residues long. Germline CDR1 MDHEN, CDR2 SYDVKM. CDR3: CASSPHRGLGEKLFF. CDR3 bases: TGTGCCAGCAGTCCCCACAGGGGGCTGGGGGAAAAACTGTTTTTT.

The CDR3 reads CASSISGRRNEQFF. The CDR3 nucleotides read TGTGCCAGTAGTATATCGGGGAGGAGGAATGAGCAGTTCTTC. V is TRBV19 and J is TRBJ2-1, with D perhaps matching TRBD2 (6 bases). The CDR3 has 14 residues. Trimming removed 2 bases at V and 7 bases at J, with 12 bases between. The germline gives CDR1 LNHDA, CDR2 SQIVND (reference sequence).

J is TRBJ2-3 and V is TRBV7-2; D not resolved. Per germline, CDR1 SGHTA and CDR2 FQGNSA. V shed 5 bases and J shed 8 bases, with 17 bases lying between them. This CDR3 has 14 amino acids. CDR3 nucleotide sequence: TGTGCCAGCAGCCCGGCCCGGGCCTCCCCTACGCAGTATTTT. Amino acid sequence: CASSPARASPTQYF.

The chain has TRBV2 and TRBJ1-5; D possibly corresponds to TRBD1 (6 bases). The length of the CDR3 is 14 residues. The V and J ends lost 5 bases and 3 bases respectively, with 11 bases between them. Germline assignment: CDR1 SNHLY and CDR2 FYNNEI. The CDR3 DNA reads TGTGCCAGCAGTCCTACAGGGCTCAATCAGCCCCAGCATTTT. Protein sequence: CASSPTGLNQPQHF.

The genes are TRBV9 and TRBJ1-1, with 9 bases lining up with TRBD1. Germline values: CDR1 SGDLS, CDR2 YYNGEE. With V trimmed by 2 bases and J by 7 bases, 3 bases remained unmatched. There are 13 residues in the CDR3. The CDR3 DNA sequence: TGTGCCAGCAGCGTCGACAGGGGGGGTGAAGCTTTCTTT. Amino acids: CASSVDRGGEAFF.

The chain carries TRBV4-3 and TRBJ1-2; D gene ambiguous. The CDR3 contains 12 residues. Germline CDR1 LGHNA, CDR2 YSLEER. V was trimmed by 0 bases and J by 6 bases, leaving 5 bases between them. The CDR3 bases are TGCGCCAGCAGCCAAGATATTAATGGCTACACCTTC. Translated: CASSQDINGYTF.